These T cell receptor beta chains were read from a single sample in a study of shared clonotypes between healthy human individuals. The protocol was immunoSEQ multiplex PCR, while the TCRdb copy is restricted to in-frame clones and leaves out a portion. The sample has millions of clones, about 93% seen once; the top ten hold under 2%. Sequencing was done on a sample of naive CD8+ T cells from PBMCs. These receptors were obtained from a man younger than 35 in good health. Some clones in this sample may be carry-over from other donors' samples. CDR3s include the opening cysteine and the closing phenylalanine or tryptophan. The order of the fields is J gene, V gene, clone size, D gene, CDR3 protein, CDR3 DNA. A D gene is named only where the DNA matches it firmly. Only part of the rows carry a size: once, few, many, or a class if the clone is expanded.

TRBJ2-3 TRBV5-4 . . CASSLETDTQYF TGTGCCAGCAGCTTGGAAACAGATACGCAGTATTTT
TRBJ2-1 TRBV4-1 . TRBD2 CASSQGLAGKLGYNEQFF TGCGCCAGCAGCCAAGGGCTAGCGGGAAAGCTAGGCTACAATGAGCAGTTCTTC
TRBJ2-7 TRBV11-2 . TRBD2 CASSSTSGVFYEQYF TGTGCCAGCAGCTCAACTAGCGGGGTTTTCTACGAGCAGTACTTC
TRBJ2-7 TRBV5-1 . . CASSLKQGHEQYF TGCGCCAGCAGCTTAAAACAGGGACACGAGCAGTACTTC
TRBJ2-7 TRBV2 once TRBD2 CASGPSQDSGGYEQYF TGTGCCAGCGGGCCTAGCCAGGATAGCGGGGGCTACGAGCAGTACTTC
TRBJ2-1 TRBV14 . . CASSQGQRYNEQFF TGTGCCAGCAGCCAAGGCCAGCGCTACAATGAGCAGTTCTTC
TRBJ2-7 TRBV28 . . CASTLVPNHEQYF TGTGCCAGCACCCTCGTCCCGAACCACGAGCAGTACTTC
TRBJ2-1 TRBV29-1 . . CSVLGTQANEQFF TGCAGCGTGCTCGGGACGCAGGCCAATGAGCAGTTCTTC
TRBJ1-5 TRBV7-2 . TRBD1 CASSLAVQGVGQPQHF TGTGCCAGCAGCTTAGCTGTACAGGGGGTAGGTCAGCCCCAGCATTTT
TRBJ2-1 TRBV7-9 . . CASSLAIGQQFF TGTGCCAGCAGCTTAGCGATAGGGCAGCAGTTCTTC
TRBJ1-4 TRBV15 few . CATSTNLATNEKLFF TGTGCCACCAGCACCAATCTTGCAACTAATGAAAAACTGTTTTTT
TRBJ1-1 TRBV10-3 . TRBD1 CAISHGQGSTEAFF TGTGCCATCAGTCATGGACAGGGTTCCACTGAAGCTTTCTTT
TRBJ2-7 TRBV28 . TRBD1 CASSFGTGGDEQYF TGTGCCAGCAGTTTTGGGACAGGGGGCGACGAGCAGTACTTC
TRBJ2-3 TRBV9 . TRBD2 CASGAGGPLDTQYF TGTGCCAGCGGAGCGGGAGGGCCTTTAGATACGCAGTATTTT
TRBJ2-5 TRBV18 . TRBD2 CASSGGTSGRDQYF TGTGCCAGCTCTGGAGGGACTAGCGGGAGGGACCAGTACTTC
TRBJ1-2 TRBV5-1 . . CASSSTLSLDGYTF TGCGCCAGCAGCTCCACCCTTTCACTGGATGGCTACACCTTC
TRBJ2-1 TRBV7-9 once TRBD1 CASSLGGTGNSYNEQFF TGTGCCAGCAGCTTAGGGGGGACAGGAAACTCCTACAATGAGCAGTTCTTC
TRBJ2-4 TRBV13 . TRBD2 CASSPELAGAKNIQYF TGTGCCAGCAGCCCCGAGCTAGCGGGGGCCAAAAACATTCAGTACTTC
TRBJ2-2 TRBV15 . . CATSRTQVTSTGELFF TGTGCCACCAGCAGAACACAGGTCACAAGCACCGGGGAGCTGTTTTTT
TRBJ2-5 TRBV7-9 . . CASSPTDKSEQYF TGTGCCAGCAGCCCCACGGACAAATCGGAGCAGTACTTC
TRBJ2-1 TRBV4-2 . TRBD2 CASSPSPSGRAGNEQFF TGTGCCAGCAGCCCCTCCCCCAGCGGGAGGGCCGGGAATGAGCAGTTCTTC
TRBJ2-5 TRBV2 . . CASIPTPGSGETQYF TGTGCCAGCATTCCTACCCCGGGATCGGGAGAGACCCAGTACTTC
TRBJ2-7 TRBV2 . TRBD2 CASTLTSGIYEQYF TGTGCCAGCACCTTGACTAGCGGGATATACGAGCAGTACTTC
TRBJ2-7 TRBV7-9 . . CASSLVSESYEQYF TGTGCCAGCAGCTTGGTGTCCGAATCCTACGAGCAGTACTTC
TRBJ2-7 TRBV7-8 . . CASFTGPSYEQYF TGTGCCAGCTTTACGGGGCCGTCATACGAGCAGTACTTC
TRBJ1-5 TRBV9 . . CASSVGPDGLNQPQHF TGTGCCAGCAGCGTCGGGCCGGACGGACTCAATCAGCCCCAGCATTTT
TRBJ2-7 TRBV11-1 . . CASSLGDPDHEQYF TGTGCCAGCAGCTTAGGAGACCCCGACCACGAGCAGTACTTC
TRBJ1-2 TRBV28 . . CASSFRSSYGYTF TGTGCCAGCAGTTTCCGTAGTAGCTATGGCTACACCTTC
TRBJ1-3 TRBV6-1 . . CASSDLGNWGDTIYF TGTGCCAGCAGTGATTTGGGGAATTGGGGAGACACCATATATTTT
TRBJ1-2 TRBV28 . . CASSSQTGLHGYTF TGTGCCAGCAGTTCCCAGACAGGTCTCCATGGCTACACCTTC
TRBJ2-7 TRBV7-9 . . CASSPPNERVSYEQYF TGTGCCAGCAGCCCACCGAATGAGCGGGTCTCCTACGAGCAGTACTTC
TRBJ2-7 TRBV6-1 . TRBD1 CASREDRGYEQYF TGTGCCAGCAGGGAGGACAGGGGCTACGAGCAGTACTTC
TRBJ2-7 TRBV5-1 once TRBD1 CASSGSDRAYEQYF TGCGCCAGCAGCGGATCGGACAGGGCCTACGAGCAGTACTTC
TRBJ2-7 TRBV29-1 . TRBD2 CSVDLPLAGGIYEQYF TGCAGCGTTGATCTTCCACTAGCGGGAGGTATCTACGAGCAGTACTTC
TRBJ2-5 TRBV7-9 . . CASSLRIQETQYF TGTGCCAGCAGCCTAAGGATCCAAGAGACCCAGTACTTC
TRBJ2-7 TRBV7-9 . TRBD1 CASSNGQGPSYEQYF TGTGCCAGCAGCAACGGACAGGGGCCGTCCTACGAGCAGTACTTC
TRBJ2-7 TRBV7-8 . . CASSPRLVLYEQYF TGTGCCAGCAGCCCACGACTAGTTTTGTACGAGCAGTACTTC
TRBJ2-1 TRBV30 once TRBD2 CAWKGGSSYNEQFF TGTGCCTGGAAAGGCGGGAGCTCCTACAATGAGCAGTTCTTC
TRBJ2-7 TRBV25-1 . TRBD1 CASTLGTAYEQYF TGTGCCAGCACCCTGGGGACAGCCTACGAGCAGTACTTC
TRBJ2-1 TRBV30 . . CAWRRVYNEQFF TGTGCCTGGAGACGGGTCTACAATGAGCAGTTCTTC
TRBJ2-7 TRBV5-1 . . CASSPLGGRAYEQYF TGCGCCAGCAGCCCGCTTGGCGGGCGAGCCTACGAGCAGTACTTC
TRBJ1-1 TRBV11-2 once . CASSLGGLRTEAFF TGTGCCAGCAGCTTGGGGGGCTTAAGGACTGAAGCTTTCTTT
TRBJ1-1 TRBV19 . . CASSSGEAFF TGTGCCAGTAGCTCAGGTGAAGCTTTCTTT
TRBJ2-7 TRBV15 . TRBD2 CATSREWGLLIHEQYF TGTGCCACCAGCAGAGAATGGGGACTATTAATCCACGAGCAGTACTTC
TRBJ2-5 TRBV29-1 once TRBD1 CSVEDWTGAGETQYF TGCAGCGTTGAAGATTGGACAGGGGCGGGAGAGACCCAGTACTTC
TRBJ1-5 TRBV6-1 . . CASSEPPGQPQHF TGTGCCAGCAGTGAACCCCCGGGGCAGCCCCAGCATTTT
TRBJ2-7 TRBV28 . TRBD1 CASSLSQGAFYEQYF TGTGCCAGCAGTTTAAGTCAGGGGGCGTTCTACGAGCAGTACTTC
TRBJ2-7 TRBV11-1 . . CASSPGAYSYEQYF TGTGCCAGCAGCCCCGGGGCTTACTCCTACGAGCAGTACTTC
TRBJ2-3 TRBV4-3 . . CASSQVYSGGTDTQYF TGCGCCAGCAGCCAGGTTTATAGCGGAGGCACAGATACGCAGTATTTT
TRBJ1-2 TRBV7-6 . . CASSLVYNVGPYGYTF TGTGCCAGCAGCTTAGTTTATAATGTCGGCCCCTATGGCTACACCTTC